The 16 T cell receptor beta chains below were found in one sample sequenced in a study of T-cell reconstitution after alpha-beta-depleted transplantation in children. For TCRbeta, the library was prepared with unique molecular identifiers. TCRdb re-derived calls from the PCR reads in MiXCR, one entry per CDR3 protein. The table includes approximately 500,000 distinct CDR3 sequences, over 9.5% detected once. The sequencing used PBMCs, collected before TCRalphabeta/CD19-depleted stem cell transplant. These receptors came from a child younger than 10 with inherited bone marrow failure, due to receive a stem cell transplant.

This clonotype was seen only a few times. The chain combines TRBV5-1 with TRBJ2-7, with 7 bases matching TRBD2. CDR1 SGHRS and CDR2 YFSETQ come from the germline V gene. The length of the CDR3 is 18 residues. V lost 1 base, J lost 0 bases, and 13 bases stayed unmatched. The CDR3 sequence: CASSLFTGRGWGSYEQYF. The DNA for the CDR3 is TGCGCCAGCAGCTTGTTTACGGGGAGGGGCTGGGGCTCCTACGAGCAGTACTTC.

The table lists this clonotype with many counts. The rearrangement links TRBV20-1 to TRBJ2-3; unclear D gene. This CDR3 contains 14 residues. V lost 3 bases and J lost 0, with 10 bases in between. Looked up from germline, CDR1 is DFQATT and CDR2 is SNEGSKA (reference sequence). The CDR3 sequence is CSARWSPSTDTQYF. As DNA, the CDR3 is TGCAGTGCTAGGTGGAGTCCTAGCACAGATACGCAGTATTTT.

Turning to this clonotype: A much larger clonotype is one base distant, so this may be a read error. The chain links TRBV7-2 to TRBJ1-1, with 7 bases matching TRBD1. The CDR3 spans 15 residues. CDR1 and CDR2 from the germline V gene are SGHTA and FQGNSA. This CDR3 is CASSLYRGLNPEAFF. The CDR3 DNA sequence: TGTGCCAGCAGCCTTTACAGGGGCCTGAACCCTGAAGCTTTCTTT.

In regard to this clonotype: A much larger clone differs by one base, so this may be a read error. The chain links TRBV20-1 to TRBJ1-1, with D unresolved. V lost 4 bases and J 5 bases, leaving 11 bases between the germline ends. Germline CDR1 DFQATT, CDR2 SNEGSKA (reference sequence). This CDR3 is built from 12 residues. The DNA for the CDR3 is TGCAGTGCTATCCAGGTTAAGACTGAAGCTTTCTTT. It encodes CSAIQVKTEAFF.

This clonotype came up a few times. The gene calls are TRBV5-6 and TRBJ1-2, with 10 bases aligning to TRBD1. The CDR3 spans 17 residues. The V and J ends lost 0 bases and 6 bases, in that order; junction bases with no gene match: 11. Germline V gives CDR1 SGHDT, CDR2 YYEEEE. CDR3 amino acids: CASSLAATGGLLDGYTF. The CDR3 nucleotides read TGTGCCAGCAGCTTGGCGGCGACAGGGGGCCTCCTCGATGGCTACACCTTC.

This chain connects TRBV29-1 to TRBJ1-1; weak D call: TRBD1 (5 bases). V was cut by 5 bases and J by 0 bases, with 16 bases left in between. The CDR3 runs 15 residues. Germline V gene data show CDR1 as SQVTM and CDR2 as ANQGSEA. The DNA for the CDR3 is TGCAGCGTTTGGGGGGAGAAAGGGGTGAACACTGAAGCTTTCTTT. Its protein is CSVWGEKGVNTEAFF.

This clonotype came up many times. The rearrangement uses TRBV7-2 and TRBJ1-4, with no clear D. Germline V gene sequence: CDR1 SGHTA, CDR2 FQGNSA. The CDR3 consists of 17 residues. V was trimmed by 0 bases and J by 0 bases, leaving 11 bases between them. CDR3: CASSLAYSSTTNEKLFF. In DNA, the CDR3 is TGTGCCAGCAGCTTAGCGTATTCCTCGACAACTAATGAAAAACTGTTTTTT.

This clonotype was seen many times. V gene TRBV20-1 combines with J gene TRBJ2-3; 12 bases fit TRBD2. The CDR3 runs to 19 residues. Germline CDR1 reads DFQATT; CDR2 reads SNEGSKA (reference sequence). Trimming cost V 0 bases and J 2 bases; bases outside gene matches: 12. The CDR3 bases are TGCAGTGCTAGAGATTTCCTAGCGGGAGGGACAATCTTCACAGATACGCAGTATTTT. This codes for CSARDFLAGGTIFTDTQYF.

This clonotype occurred a few times. The chain couples TRBV5-1 to TRBJ2-3; 7 nucleotides match TRBD2. J gave up 0 bases and V 1 base, and 14 bases lay outside the gene matches. Germline CDR1 SGHRS, CDR2 YFSETQ. The CDR3 runs 19 residues. CDR3 nucleotide sequence: TGCGCCAGCAGCTTGAGACTAGCCCAGAATCCGATGAGCACAGATACGCAGTATTTT. It translates to CASSLRLAQNPMSTDTQYF.

This clonotype was seen ten or more times. The V call is TRBV27, the J call TRBJ2-2; D is perhaps TRBD1 or TRBD2 (6 bases each). Trimming took off 5 bases at V and 1 base at J, with 11 bases between the two ends. The CDR3 totals 15 residues. CDR1 MNHEY and CDR2 SMNVEV come from the germline V gene (reference sequence). This CDR3 reads CASSLEGGNTGELFF. CDR3 sequence (DNA): TGTGCCAGCAGTCTCGAGGGGGGGAACACCGGGGAGCTGTTTTTT.

Details on this clonotype: This may be a read error, as it is one base from a much larger clone. V gene TRBV12-3 or TRBV12-4 combines with J gene TRBJ2-3, with 9 bases identical to TRBD1. Losses at the gene ends were 6 bases for V and 2 bases for J; bases not matched to a gene: 6. This CDR3 is built from 15 residues. CDR3 loop: CASSDRGSYTDTQYF. Written as DNA, the CDR3 is TGTGCCAGCAGCGACAGGGGGAGTTACACAGATACGCAGTATTTT.

This clonotype was seen many times. One end of the junction does not line up with germline, which may come from a read error. The chain joins TRBV7-7 to TRBJ2-2, with D perhaps TRBD1 (6 bases). This CDR3 is built from 15 residues. Germline CDR1 is SSHAT and CDR2 is FNYEAQ (reference sequence). CDR3 sequence reads: CASSSFGGPTGELFF. As DNA, the CDR3 is TGTGCTAGCAGCTCCTTTGGGGGCCCAACCGGGGAGCTGTTTTTT.

This clonotype was seen ten or more times. This chain connects TRBV5-1 to TRBJ2-1, with 9 positions matching TRBD2. The CDR3 has 15 amino acids. The J segment lost 5 bases and the V segment lost 4 bases, leaving 7 bases of the junction unmatched. Germline loops: CDR1 SGHRS, CDR2 YFSETQ. CDR3 sequence: CASSAWTSANNEQFF. In DNA form, the CDR3 reads TGCGCCAGCAGCGCCTGGACTAGCGCTAACAATGAGCAGTTCTTC.

The table lists this clonotype with a few counts. V usage is TRBV5-1 and J usage is TRBJ2-7; 9 positions match TRBD2. The germline CDR1 and CDR2 sequences are SGHRS and YFSETQ. This CDR3 is 17 amino acids long. V was pared by 1 base and J by 3 bases, with 11 bases of the junction left unmatched. CDR3 sequence reads: CASSLSLAGPALYEQYF. CDR3 sequence (DNA): TGCGCCAGCAGCTTGTCACTAGCGGGCCCTGCCCTCTACGAGCAGTACTTC.

Many counts were recorded for this clonotype. The J gene is TRBJ2-2, the V gene TRBV29-1, with TRBD1 matching over 9 bases. CDR1 is SQVTM and CDR2 is ANQGSEA in the germline V gene. J gave up 6 bases and V 6 bases, and 11 bases lay outside the gene matches. The CDR3 loop spans 15 amino acids. The CDR3, as DNA: TGCAGCGTGGGAACAGGGGGCCGAGGGCCCGGGGAGCTGTTTTTT. It translates to CSVGTGGRGPGELFF.

The chain couples TRBV4-1 to TRBJ2-7; D perhaps matches TRBD1 (7 bases). V was cut by 4 bases and J by 6 bases, with 19 bases left in between. The CDR3 spans 15 residues. In germline, CDR1 is MGHRA, CDR2 YSYEKL. In nucleotides, the CDR3 is TGCGCCAGCAGCCGACAGGGACTCCAGAACTGCGAGCAGTACTTC. It specifies CASSRQGLQNCEQYF.